Below, one T cell receptor beta chain is given with its context. Its antigen is undetermined. J gave up 2 bases and V 2 bases, and 1 base lay outside the gene matches. The CDR3 has 15 residues. Germline loops: CDR1 SNHLY, CDR2 FYNNEI. This sample is part of a study of STAT5B mutations in CD4+ large granular lymphocyte leukemia. Study findings and constraints: Patient CD4-sorted repertoires stayed more clonal than healthy ones after leukemic-clone removal.

Original analysis: A productive frequency of 2.59 x 10-5 was the lowest detectable. Libraries were prepared by immunoSEQ multiplex PCR; TCRdb keeps only in-frame clonotypes and omits some of them. V and J calls plus clone size are reproduced from that table; the DNA served to infer D and trimming. The data contain about 48,000 clones, roughly two thirds of them singletons. J is TRBJ2-5 and V is TRBV2, with TRBD2 matching over 11 bases. The clonotype was recovered from a human donor in good health. Sample: CD4+ T cells from blood buffy coats. CDR3 DNA: TGTGCCAGCAGTGAACTAGCGGGGGGACAAGAGACCCAGTACTTC. Its translation: CASSELAGGQETQYF.